The 19 T cell receptor beta chains in this list originate from one sample, sequenced in a study of blood T cell repertoires in COVID-19. Data came from immunoSEQ multiplex PCR; TCRdb stores just in-frame clones and leaves some out. The sample has 140,000 to 150,000 clones, roughly 84% seen once. Sequenced: PBMCs or T cells enriched from blood (not recorded which). The receptor set was obtained from a woman in her forties or fifties who had been exposed to COVID-19.

This chain connects TRBV27 to TRBJ2-7; D perhaps matches TRBD2 (5 bases). The germline V gene has CDR1 MNHEY and CDR2 SMNVEV (reference sequence). CDR3 length: 15 amino acids. The V end lost 2 bases, the J end lost 2 bases, and 13 bases lay between the germline ends. The CDR3 spells CASSLLGGETYEQYF. The CDR3 DNA reads as TGTGCCAGCAGTTTACTCGGAGGCGAAACCTACGAGCAGTACTTC.

The chain's CDR3 is CASSATSGTGTYEQYF. The CDR3 DNA is TGTGCCAGCAGCGCCACCTCCGGGACAGGGACCTACGAGCAGTACTTC. The chain employs TRBV9 and TRBJ2-7; 9 nucleotides align to TRBD1. The V and J ends lost 3 bases and 2 bases, in that order; junction bases with no gene match: 9. Germline lookup yields CDR1 SGDLS and CDR2 YYNGEE. The CDR3 spans 16 residues.

The chain couples TRBV6-5 to TRBJ1-5; tentatively, D is TRBD1 (6 bases). The V end lost 6 bases, the J end lost 9 bases, and 15 bases lay between the germline ends. Germline V gene data show CDR1 as MNHEY and CDR2 as SVGAGI. CDR3 length: 13 residues. DNA of the CDR3: TGTGCCAGCAGCTGGAGGGGGGGATGGCCCCAGCATTTT. Its protein product is CASSWRGGWPQHF.

This clone was observed once. The V and J genes are TRBV27 and TRBJ2-1; 8 nucleotides align to TRBD2. The CDR3 is 14 residues long. Losses at the gene ends were 7 bases for V and 7 bases for J; bases not matched to a gene: 9. Per the germline V gene, CDR1 is MNHEY and CDR2 is SMNVEV (reference sequence). This CDR3 reads CASTRRGAWNEQFF. Here the CDR3 DNA reads TGTGCCAGCACCCGGCGGGGGGCCTGGAATGAGCAGTTCTTC.

In this sample, this clone turned up a few times. The genes are TRBV5-4 and TRBJ1-2; no clear D. The CDR3 is 14 amino acids. Trimming left V 3 bases short and J 1 base short, with 10 bases between. Germline-derived CDR1 and CDR2 are SGHNT and YYREEE (reference sequence). CDR3 sequence reads: CASSSGSFNYGYTF. The CDR3 nucleotides are TGTGCCAGCAGCTCGGGGTCTTTTAACTATGGCTACACCTTC.

V is TRBV5-6 and J is TRBJ1-1, with D perhaps matching TRBD1 (6 bases). Germline CDR1 is SGHDT and CDR2 is YYEEEE. V was cut by 0 bases and J by 10 bases, with 13 bases left in between. The CDR3 sequence is 13 residues long. CDR3 sequence reads: CASSLAGGRGAFF. CDR3 nucleotides: TGTGCCAGCAGCTTGGCGGGGGGCCGGGGAGCTTTCTTT.

In nucleotides, the CDR3 is TGTGCCATCTGTTCTGGACACCACACAGATACGCAGTATTTT. This codes for CAICSGHHTDTQYF. The gene calls are TRBV9 and TRBJ2-3; possibly TRBD1 for D (5 bases). This CDR3 has 14 residues. The germline V gene encodes CDR1 SGDLS and CDR2 YYNGEE. The V end was cut by 9 bases, the J end by 2 bases, with 16 bases between.

This chain links TRBV11-2 with TRBJ2-7, with TRBD2 matching over 8 bases. Germline V gene lookup returns CDR1 SGHAT and CDR2 FQNNGV. There are 16 residues in the CDR3. Trimming removed 6 bases from V and 3 bases from J; junction bases left unmatched: 13. As DNA, the CDR3 is TGTGCCAGCAGGTCAGACACCAGCGGGAGTATCTACGAGCAGTACTTC. Amino acid sequence: CASRSDTSGSIYEQYF.

The chain combines TRBV7-9 with TRBJ2-7; 7 bases are a match to TRBD2. CDR3 size: 15 residues. Trimming took 5 bases from V and 4 from J; bases not matched to a gene: 11. Germline V lookup: CDR1 SEHNR, CDR2 FQNEAQ (reference sequence). For the CDR3, the DNA is TGTGCCAGCAGCGGGGCTGCGGGAGTCGGGTACGAGCAGTACTTC. Translating it yields CASSGAAGVGYEQYF.

This clone was seen once. This chain links TRBV10-1 with TRBJ2-1; D perhaps matches TRBD1 (5 bases). The CDR3 loop spans 15 amino acids. Germline CDR1 reads WNHNN; CDR2 reads SYGVQD (reference sequence). Between the trimmed V and J ends, which lost 6 bases and 6 bases, there was a span of 18 bases. The CDR3, as DNA: TGCGCCAGCAGCGAAAAGCCAGGGAATCCCAATGAGCAGTTCTTC. It encodes CASSEKPGNPNEQFF.

The V and J genes are TRBV18 and TRBJ1-4, with TRBD1 identical over 8 bases. The CDR3 spans 14 residues. The junction had 8 bases not matched to a gene; V was cut back by 6 bases and J by 8 bases. The germline gives CDR1 KGHSH, CDR2 LQKENI. The CDR3 DNA reads TGTGCCAGCTCCAGAGACAGGGGAATCGAAAAACTGTTTTTT. Translated: CASSRDRGIEKLFF.

The V call is TRBV11-2, the J call TRBJ2-7, with 8 bases identical to TRBD1. V was clipped by 4 bases and J by 5 bases; unmatched bases: 7. Germline V gene data show CDR1 as SGHAT and CDR2 as FQNNGV. There are 14 residues in the CDR3. The CDR3 reads CASSSWSGGHEQYF. Written as DNA, the CDR3 is TGTGCCAGCAGCTCCTGGTCAGGGGGCCACGAGCAGTACTTC.

V and J are TRBV2 and TRBJ1-6, with 10 bases fitting TRBD1. Germline V gives CDR1 SNHLY, CDR2 FYNNEI. This CDR3 is 16 amino acids long. V dropped 5 bases and J dropped 6; count of bases not matched to a gene: 7. The CDR3 is CASSQDRGRGNSPLHF. In DNA, the CDR3 is TGTGCCAGCAGTCAGGACAGGGGGAGAGGTAATTCACCCCTCCACTTT.

The rearrangement uses TRBV6-5 and TRBJ1-3; 8 bases align to TRBD1. In germline, CDR1 is MNHEY, CDR2 SVGAGI. This CDR3 is 15 amino acids long. The junction had 10 bases not matched to a gene; V was cut back by 4 bases and J by 8 bases. CDR3 DNA: TGTGCCAGCAGTTTGTACGGACAGGGCAGGGACACCATATATTTT. As protein: CASSLYGQGRDTIYF.

CDR3: CASSLRGTGGEAFF. The CDR3 coding sequence is TGTGCCAGCAGCTTAAGGGGGACAGGGGGCGAAGCTTTCTTT. The rearrangement uses TRBV7-2 and TRBJ1-1; 12 positions match TRBD1. Per germline, CDR1 SGHTA and CDR2 FQGNSA. V lost 2 bases, J lost 8 bases, and 3 bases stayed unmatched. The CDR3 runs 14 residues.

V usage is TRBV4-1 and J usage is TRBJ2-7; 12 nucleotides match TRBD1. The ends lost 1 base at V and 2 bases at J; junction bases unmatched: 3. This CDR3 spans 16 amino acids. Germline assignment: CDR1 MGHRA and CDR2 YSYEKL. The CDR3 sequence: CASSQVGTGGTYEQYF. CDR3 sequence (DNA): TGCGCCAGCAGCCAAGTGGGGACAGGGGGCACCTACGAGCAGTACTTC.

The chain recombines TRBV5-6 with TRBJ2-7, with no clear D. V gave up 7 bases and J gave up 3 bases, with 8 bases separating them. CDR1 and CDR2 from the germline V gene are SGHDT and YYEEEE. CDR3 length: 11 residues. The CDR3 nucleotides read TGTGCCAGCGCCCGAGACTACGAGCAGTACTTC. It codes for CASARDYEQYF.

This chain links TRBV5-1 with TRBJ2-7, with TRBD2 as a possible D gene (7 bases). Trimming removed 0 bases at V and 8 bases at J, with 12 bases between. Per the germline V gene, CDR1 is SGHRS and CDR2 is YFSETQ. The CDR3 sequence is 13 residues long. The CDR3 region has the DNA TGCGCCAGCAGCTTGGACAGGGACTATCAGCAGTACTTC. It translates to CASSLDRDYQQYF.

V gene TRBV3-1 (or the pseudogene TRBV3-2) combines with J gene TRBJ2-1, with D perhaps TRBD1 (6 bases). CDR3 length: 15 residues. Germline V gene sequence: CDR1 LGHDT, CDR2 YNNKEL (reference sequence). V was shortened by 2 bases and J by 4 bases, with 12 bases between the two germline ends. The CDR3 nucleotides read TGTGCCAGCAGCCAAAGTTGGGGGCCTTACAATGAGCAGTTCTTC. It codes for CASSQSWGPYNEQFF.